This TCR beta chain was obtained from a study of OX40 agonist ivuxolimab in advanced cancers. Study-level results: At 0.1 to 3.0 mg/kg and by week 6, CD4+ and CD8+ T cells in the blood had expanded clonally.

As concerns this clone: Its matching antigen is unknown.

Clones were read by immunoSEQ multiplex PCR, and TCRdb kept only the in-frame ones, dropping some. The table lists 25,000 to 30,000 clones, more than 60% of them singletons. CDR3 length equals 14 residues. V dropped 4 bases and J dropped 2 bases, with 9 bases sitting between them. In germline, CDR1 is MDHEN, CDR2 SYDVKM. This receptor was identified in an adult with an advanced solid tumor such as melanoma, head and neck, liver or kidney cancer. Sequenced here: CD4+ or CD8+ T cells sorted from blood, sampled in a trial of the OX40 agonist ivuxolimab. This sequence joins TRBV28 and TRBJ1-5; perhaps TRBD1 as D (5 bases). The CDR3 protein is CASSYGGGNQPQHF. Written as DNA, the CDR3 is TGTGCCAGCAGTTACGGGGGTGGCAATCAGCCCCAGCATTTT.